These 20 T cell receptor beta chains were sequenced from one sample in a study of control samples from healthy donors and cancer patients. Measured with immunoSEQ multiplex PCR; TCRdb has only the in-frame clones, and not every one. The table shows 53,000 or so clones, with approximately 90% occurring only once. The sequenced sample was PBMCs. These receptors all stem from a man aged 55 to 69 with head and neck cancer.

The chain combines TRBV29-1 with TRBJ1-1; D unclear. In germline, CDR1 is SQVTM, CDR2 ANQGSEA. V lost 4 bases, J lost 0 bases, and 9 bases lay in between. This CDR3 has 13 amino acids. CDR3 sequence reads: CSVVSQLNTEAFF. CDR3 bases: TGCAGCGTTGTCTCGCAGTTGAACACTGAAGCTTTCTTT.

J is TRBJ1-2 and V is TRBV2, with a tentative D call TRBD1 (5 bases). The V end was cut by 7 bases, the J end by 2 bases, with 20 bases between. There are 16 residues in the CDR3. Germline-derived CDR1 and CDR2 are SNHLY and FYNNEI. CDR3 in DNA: TGTGCCAGCACCAAGTCGGGGACCACCTTCAACTATGGCTACACCTTC. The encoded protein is CASTKSGTTFNYGYTF. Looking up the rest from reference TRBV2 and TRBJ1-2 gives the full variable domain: EPEVTQTPSHQVTQMGQEVILRCVPISNHLYFYWYRQILGQKVEFLVSFYNNEISEKSEIFDDQFSVERPDGSNFTLKIRSTKLEDSAMYFCASTKSGTTFNYGYTFGSGTRLTVV.

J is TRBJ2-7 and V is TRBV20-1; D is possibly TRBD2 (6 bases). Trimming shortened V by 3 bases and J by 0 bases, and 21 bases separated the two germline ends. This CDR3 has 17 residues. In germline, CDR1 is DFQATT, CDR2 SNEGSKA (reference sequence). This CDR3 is CSASPLPYSGISYEQYF. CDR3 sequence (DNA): TGCAGTGCTAGTCCTCTACCCTATAGCGGAATCTCCTACGAGCAGTACTTC.

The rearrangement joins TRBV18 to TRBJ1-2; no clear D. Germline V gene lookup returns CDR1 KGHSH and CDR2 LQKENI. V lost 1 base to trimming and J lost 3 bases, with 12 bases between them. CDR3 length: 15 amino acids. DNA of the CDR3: TGTGCCAGCTCACCACAACACCTAATTGACTATGGCTACACCTTC. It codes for CASSPQHLIDYGYTF.

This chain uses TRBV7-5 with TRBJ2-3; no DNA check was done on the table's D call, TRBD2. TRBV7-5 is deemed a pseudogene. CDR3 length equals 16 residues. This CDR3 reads CARSPFWGVSTDTQYF. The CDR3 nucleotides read TGTGCCAGAAGCCCGTTTTGGGGGGTGAGCACAGATACGCAGTATTTT.

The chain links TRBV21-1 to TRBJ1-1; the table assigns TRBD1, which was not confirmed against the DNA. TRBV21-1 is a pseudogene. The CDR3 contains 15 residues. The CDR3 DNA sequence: TGTGCCAGCAGCAATGGTGGCAGGGGAAACACTGAAGCTTTCTTT. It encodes CASSNGGRGNTEAFF.

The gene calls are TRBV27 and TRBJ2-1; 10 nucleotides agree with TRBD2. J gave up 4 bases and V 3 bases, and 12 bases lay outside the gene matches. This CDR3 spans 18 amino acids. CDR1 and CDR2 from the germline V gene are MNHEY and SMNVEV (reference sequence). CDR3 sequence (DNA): TGTGCCAGCAGTTTCCACTCAGCGGGAGGGCCAGGGTACAATGAGCAGTTCTTC. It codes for CASSFHSAGGPGYNEQFF.

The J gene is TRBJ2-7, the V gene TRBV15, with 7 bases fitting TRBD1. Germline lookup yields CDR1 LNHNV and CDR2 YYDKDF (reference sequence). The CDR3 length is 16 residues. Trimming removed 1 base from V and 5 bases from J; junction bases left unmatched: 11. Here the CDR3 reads CATSRGYETGENEQYF. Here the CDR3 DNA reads TGTGCCACCAGCAGAGGATATGAAACAGGGGAGAACGAGCAGTACTTC.

DNA of the CDR3: TGCGCCAGCAGCTTCAAAGACCAAGAGACCCAGTACTTC. Translation: CASSFKDQETQYF. The chain uses TRBV5-1 and TRBJ2-5; D remains unclear. The CDR3 is 13 amino acids. V lost 2 bases to trimming and J lost 0 bases, with 5 bases between them. The germline gives CDR1 SGHRS, CDR2 YFSETQ. The full variable domain, rest sourced from reference TRBV5-1 and TRBJ2-5, is KAGVTQTPRYLIKTRGQQVTLSCSPISGHRSVSWYQQTPGQGLQFLFEYFSETQRNKGNFPGRFSGRQFSNSRSEMNVSTLELGDSALYLCASSFKDQETQYFGPGTRLLVL.

The CDR3 nucleotides read TGTGCCAGTAGTCCGCCGGGACCCCGTTCCAATCAGCCCCAGCATTTT. Amino acids: CASSPPGPRSNQPQHF. V is TRBV19 and J is TRBJ1-5, with D maybe TRBD1 (5 bases). The CDR3 totals 16 residues. Germline V gene data show CDR1 as LNHDA and CDR2 as SQIVND (reference sequence). V was pared by 5 bases and J by 3 bases, with 17 bases between.

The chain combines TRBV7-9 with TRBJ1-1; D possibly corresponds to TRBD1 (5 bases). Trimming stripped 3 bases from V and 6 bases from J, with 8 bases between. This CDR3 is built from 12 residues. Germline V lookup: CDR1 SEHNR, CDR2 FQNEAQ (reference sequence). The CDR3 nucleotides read TGTGCCAGCAGCTTTCGGGGGTCTGAAGCTTTCTTT. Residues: CASSFRGSEAFF.

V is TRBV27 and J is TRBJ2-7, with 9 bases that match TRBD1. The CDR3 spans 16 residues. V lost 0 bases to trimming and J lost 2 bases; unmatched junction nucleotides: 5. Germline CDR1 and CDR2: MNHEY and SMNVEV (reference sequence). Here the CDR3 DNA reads TGTGCCAGCAGTTTATCGGTTGGGACAGGGACCTACGAGCAGTACTTC. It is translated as CASSLSVGTGTYEQYF.

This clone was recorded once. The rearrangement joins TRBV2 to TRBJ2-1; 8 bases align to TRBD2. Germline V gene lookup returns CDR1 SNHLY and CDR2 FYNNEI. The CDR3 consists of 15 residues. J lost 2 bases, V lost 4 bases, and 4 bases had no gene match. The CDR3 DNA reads TGTGCCAGCAGTGGGGTGGGACTAGCCTACAATGAGCAGTTCTTC. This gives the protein CASSGVGLAYNEQFF.

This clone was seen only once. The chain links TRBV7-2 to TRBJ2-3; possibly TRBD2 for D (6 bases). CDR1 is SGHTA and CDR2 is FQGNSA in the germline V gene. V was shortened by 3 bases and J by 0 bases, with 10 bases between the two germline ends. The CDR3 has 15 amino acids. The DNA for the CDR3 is TGTGCCAGCAGCTTCGGGAGACTGAGCACAGATACGCAGTATTTT. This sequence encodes CASSFGRLSTDTQYF.

The CDR3 DNA follows: TGTGCCACCAGCAGAGATCTCGCCGGGCAGGCCGGGGAGCTGTTTTTT. It specifies CATSRDLAGQAGELFF. The chain links TRBV15 to TRBJ2-2; D gene unclear. Trimming left V 0 bases short and J 6 bases short, with 14 bases between. The CDR3 length is 16 residues. CDR1 LNHNV and CDR2 YYDKDF come from the germline V gene (reference sequence).

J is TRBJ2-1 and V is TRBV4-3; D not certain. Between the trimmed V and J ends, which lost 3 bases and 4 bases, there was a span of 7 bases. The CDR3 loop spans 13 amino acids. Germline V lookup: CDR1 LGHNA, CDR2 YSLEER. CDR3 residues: CASSQERYNEQFF. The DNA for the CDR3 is TGCGCCAGCAGCCAGGAAAGATACAATGAGCAGTTCTTC.

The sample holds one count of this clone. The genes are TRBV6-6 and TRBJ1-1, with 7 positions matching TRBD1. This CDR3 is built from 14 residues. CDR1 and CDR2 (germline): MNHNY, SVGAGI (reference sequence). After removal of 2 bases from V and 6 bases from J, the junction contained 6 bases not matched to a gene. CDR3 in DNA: TGTGCCAGCAGTTACCTCCGGGACAGAGCTGAAGCTTTCTTT. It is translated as CASSYLRDRAEAFF.

CDR3 DNA: TGTGCCAGCAGCTTAGCAGGGGGATTCTATGGCTACACCTTC. Its translation: CASSLAGGFYGYTF. This chain joins TRBV7-9 and TRBJ1-2, with a possible D match to TRBD1 (6 bases). The CDR3 contains 14 residues. Looked up from germline, CDR1 is SEHNR and CDR2 is FQNEAQ (reference sequence). Trimming shortened V by 0 bases and J by 4 bases, and 9 bases separated the two germline ends.

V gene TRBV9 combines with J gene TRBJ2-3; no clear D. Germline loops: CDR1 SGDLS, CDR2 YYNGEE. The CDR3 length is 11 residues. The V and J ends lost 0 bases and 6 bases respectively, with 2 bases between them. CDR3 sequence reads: CASSVGDTQYF. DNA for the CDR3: TGTGCCAGCAGCGTAGGTGATACGCAGTATTTT.

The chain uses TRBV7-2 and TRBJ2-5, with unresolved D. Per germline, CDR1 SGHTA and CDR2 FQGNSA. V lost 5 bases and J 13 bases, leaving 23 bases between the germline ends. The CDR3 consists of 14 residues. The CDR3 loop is CASSPIDITGILYF. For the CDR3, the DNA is TGTGCCAGCAGCCCCATTGACATAACTGGGATCTTGTACTTC.